The sequence of this TCR beta chain was determined in a study of T cells in Graves' hyperthyroidism and ophthalmopathy. This clonotype has ten or more counts. Amplified TCR beta CDR3 regions came from RNA transcripts. In the first-round RT-PCR of the TCR CDR3, the HTBI primer set was used. TCRdb reanalysed the multiplex PCR reads using MiXCR and keeps one entry per CDR3 protein. The data hold around 240,000 distinct CDR3 sequences, with approximately 15% observed a single time. CDR1 is WSHSY and CDR2 is SAAADI in the germline V gene. The CDR3 is 12 amino acids. With 5 bases removed from V and 4 bases from J, the gap between germline ends came to 9 bases. Diagnosis of hyperthyroidism was new in patients aged 18 to 65, and its duration was under 2 months.

The sequence was collected from a woman aged 40 to 50 with Graves' hyperthyroidism that later progressed to Graves' ophthalmopathy. The sequenced material came from blood. The chain employs TRBV10-2 and TRBJ2-7; D not resolved. The CDR3 DNA reads as TGCGCCAGCAGTCTGCTAGAATACGAGCAGTACTTC. Amino acids: CASSLLEYEQYF.